Given below is one TCR beta chain in context. Produced via immunoSEQ multiplex PCR; TCRdb's table is partial and in-frame only. The table lists roughly 86,000 clones, 90% of them singletons. The sample originates from a study of control samples from healthy donors and cancer patients. The CDR3 length is 15 residues. Germline CDR1 reads MDHEN; CDR2 reads SYDVKM. J was trimmed by 4 bases and V by 5 bases; bases with no gene match: 7. This chain uses TRBV28 with TRBJ2-2; 7 bases are shared with TRBD1. This clonotype was obtained from a woman younger than 30 in good health. The sequenced sample consisted of blood. The CDR3 spells CASSPGTASTGELFF. The CDR3 DNA reads TGTGCCAGCAGTCCCGGGACAGCTTCCACCGGGGAGCTGTTTTTT. Supplemented by reference TRBV28 and TRBJ2-2, the full variable domain reads DVKVTQSSRYLVKRTGEKVFLECVQDMDHENMFWYRQDPGLGLRLIYFSYDVKMKEKGDIPEGYSVSREKKERFSLILESASTNQTSMYLCASSPGTASTGELFFGEGSRLTVL.